Listed below are T cell receptor beta chains from one sample, sequenced in a study of neurological immune-mediated disorders. TCRdb reprocessed the 5' RACE reads with MiXCR, giving one entry per CDR3 protein. This repertoire shows 30,000 to 40,000 distinct CDR3 sequences, 3.5% to 4% found once; its top ten account for 2% to 2.5%. Sample: PBMCs. These receptors were obtained from a man aged 25 to 40 with multiple sclerosis. CDR3s include the opening cysteine and the closing phenylalanine or tryptophan. The order of the fields is V gene, J gene, clone size, D gene, CDR3 protein, CDR3 DNA. The D gene is left open where the match is weak. Expanded clones are given a class, and other clones once, few, many or no size at all.

V: TRBV28
J: TRBJ1-2
size: many
D: TRBD1
CDR3: CASSSRDSALYGYTF
DNA: TGTGCCAGCAGCAGCCGGGACAGTGCTCTCTATGGCTACACCTTC

V: TRBV5-5
J: TRBJ2-7
size: many
D: -
CDR3: CASSLWGADEQYF
DNA: TGTGCCAGCAGCTTGTGGGGGGCTGACGAGCAGTACTTC

V: TRBV7-2
J: TRBJ2-7
size: many
D: -
CDR3: CASSLLDSLYEQYF
DNA: TGTGCCAGCAGCTTACTGGACAGCCTCTACGAGCAGTACTTC

V: TRBV9
J: TRBJ1-1
size: many
D: -
CDR3: CASSVAVGGTEAFF
DNA: TGTGCCAGCAGCGTAGCTGTCGGAGGCACTGAAGCTTTCTTT

V: TRBV20-1
J: TRBJ2-1
size: few
D: TRBD2
CDR3: CSAGAPIAGALVEQFF
DNA: TGCAGTGCGGGGGCGCCCATAGCGGGGGCTTTAGTAGAGCAGTTCTTC

V: TRBV7-8
J: TRBJ1-2
size: -
D: -
CDR3: CASSLVSGGKVPGYTF
DNA: TGTGCCAGCAGCTTAGTGTCGGGGGGCAAGGTCCCTGGCTACACCTTC

V: TRBV29-1
J: TRBJ1-4
size: many
D: TRBD1
CDR3: CSGRDRSEKLFF
DNA: TGCAGCGGCCGGGACAGGAGCGAAAAACTGTTTTTT

V: TRBV27
J: TRBJ2-3
size: many
D: -
CDR3: CASSYRRAADTQYF
DNA: TGTGCCAGCAGTTATCGAAGGGCGGCAGATACGCAGTATTTT

V: TRBV20-1
J: TRBJ2-5
size: many
D: -
CDR3: CSARDLWTQETQYF
DNA: TGCAGTGCTAGAGATCTCTGGACACAAGAGACCCAGTACTTC

V: TRBV20-1
J: TRBJ2-1
size: many
D: TRBD2
CDR3: CSARVPSGGDVDEQFF
DNA: TGCAGTGCTAGAGTGCCTAGCGGGGGGGACGTAGATGAGCAGTTCTTC

V: TRBV6-4
J: TRBJ2-1
size: many
D: TRBD1
CDR3: CASSDGTGGNEQFF
DNA: TGTGCCAGCAGTGACGGGACAGGGGGCAATGAGCAGTTCTTC

V: TRBV6-4
J: TRBJ1-5
size: -
D: TRBD1
CDR3: CASSDPGQGGVLWGQPQNF
DNA: TGTGCCAGCAGTGACCCGGGACAGGGAGGAGTGTTGTGGGGTCAGCCCCAGAATTTT

V: TRBV5-1
J: TRBJ2-5
size: many
D: -
CDR3: CASSLGGVQETQYF
DNA: TGCGCCAGCAGCTTGGGAGGTGTACAAGAGACCCAGTACTTC

V: TRBV7-8
J: TRBJ2-3
size: many
D: -
CDR3: CASSSGRTDTQYF
DNA: TGTGCCAGCAGCTCGGGGCGGACAGATACGCAGTATTTT

V: TRBV12-3/TRBV12-4
J: TRBJ1-1
size: many
D: TRBD1
CDR3: CASTQGQGNTEAFF
DNA: TGTGCCAGCACTCAGGGACAGGGGAACACTGAAGCTTTCTTT

V: TRBV10-1
J: TRBJ2-1
size: many
D: TRBD2
CDR3: CASSEPASGGSRSYNEQFF
DNA: TGCGCCAGCAGTGAGCCCGCTAGCGGGGGGTCCCGCTCCTACAATGAGCAGTTCTTC

V: TRBV5-1
J: TRBJ2-2
size: many
D: TRBD1
CDR3: CASAGTGNTGELFF
DNA: TGCGCCAGCGCCGGGACAGGGAACACCGGGGAGCTGTTTTTT

V: TRBV2
J: TRBJ2-3
size: many
D: TRBD2
CDR3: CASRPGTSGRRTDTQYF
DNA: TGTGCCAGCAGGCCCGGGACTAGCGGTCGGAGGACAGATACGCAGTATTTT

V: TRBV10-3
J: TRBJ2-2
size: many
D: TRBD1
CDR3: CATQPGTANTGELFF
DNA: TGTGCCACTCAACCCGGGACAGCGAACACCGGGGAGCTGTTTTTT

V: TRBV12-3/TRBV12-4
J: TRBJ1-1
size: many
D: -
CDR3: CASSLVDGNEAFF
DNA: TGTGCCAGCAGTTTAGTAGACGGAAATGAAGCTTTCTTT

V: TRBV6-6
J: TRBJ1-6
size: -
D: -
CDR3: CASSSFGTPGINSPLHF
DNA: TGTGCCAGCAGTTCCTTCGGGACACCCGGCATTAATTCACCCCTCCACTTT

V: TRBV20-1
J: TRBJ2-1
size: many
D: -
CDR3: CSVPSGLFYNEQFF
DNA: TGCAGTGTCCCATCCGGACTATTCTACAATGAGCAGTTCTTC

V: TRBV10-3
J: TRBJ1-5
size: few
D: TRBD1
CDR3: CAISGGQYSNQPQHF
DNA: TGTGCCATCAGTGGGGGACAGTATAGCAATCAGCCCCAGCATTTT

V: TRBV6-2/TRBV6-3
J: TRBJ2-2
size: many
D: -
CDR3: CASSRAPTSGELFF
DNA: TGTGCCAGCAGCCGCGCCCCAACGTCCGGGGAGCTGTTTTTT

V: TRBV24-1
J: TRBJ2-1
size: many
D: -
CDR3: CATSPRQGIAYNEQFF
DNA: TGTGCCACCAGTCCCCGGCAGGGAATCGCGTACAATGAGCAGTTCTTC

V: TRBV11-3
J: TRBJ2-1
size: medium-sized
D: TRBD2
CDR3: CASSSGGTNNEQFF
DNA: TGTGCCAGCAGCTCGGGAGGGACCAACAATGAGCAGTTCTTC

V: TRBV12-3/TRBV12-4
J: TRBJ2-3
size: many
D: -
CDR3: CATRGATTDTQYF
DNA: TGTGCCACCCGAGGGGCTACTACAGATACGCAGTATTTT

V: TRBV14
J: TRBJ2-5
size: many
D: TRBD2
CDR3: CASVGLAGKPQETQYF
DNA: TGTGCCAGTGTGGGACTAGCGGGGAAACCACAAGAGACCCAGTACTTC